This passage covers 27 T cell receptor beta chains from one sample sequenced in a study of blood T cell repertoires in COVID-19 (dated by TCRdb to about 2020). The method was the immunoSEQ multiplex PCR assay. The immuneACCESS repertoire file appears here via TCRdb, limited to in-frame rearrangements. These files lack a portion of the clones; in checked studies, under half of the deficit traces to unresolved V genes, and the cause of the others is not known. Within this sample are some 100,000 clones, with about nine tenths of them counted one time only. 2% to 2.5% of the sample belongs to the ten largest clones. Sequenced material: peripheral blood. These receptors were taken from a man aged 45 to 65 with active COVID-19.

The V gene is TRBV10-3, the J gene TRBJ2-5, with a weak D call TRBD1 (6 bases). The CDR3 is 14 residues long. The germline V and J ends were trimmed by 3 bases and 0 bases, with 8 bases remaining between them. The germline CDR1 and CDR2 sequences are ENHRY and SYGVKD. As DNA, the CDR3 is TGTGCCATCAGTGAAGGGGGACACCAAGAGACCCAGTACTTC. It encodes CAISEGGHQETQYF.

The rearrangement uses TRBV19 and TRBJ1-4; TRBD1 aligns across 7 bases. The CDR3 consists of 15 residues. Per the germline V gene, CDR1 is LNHDA and CDR2 is SQIVND (reference sequence). With 3 bases clipped from V and 5 bases from J, the junction kept 6 bases outside the gene matches. CDR3 coding DNA: TGTGCCAGTAGTATCCCGGGACAGATCAATGAAAAACTGTTTTTT. Its translation: CASSIPGQINEKLFF.

The rearrangement joins TRBV7-9 to TRBJ2-1, with TRBD1 identical over 7 bases. CDR1 is SEHNR, CDR2 FQNEAQ, per germline (reference sequence). This CDR3 has 16 amino acids. Trimming at V came to 4 bases and at J to 4 bases, leaving 10 bases not matched to a gene. The CDR3 is CASSSIPEDRYNEQFF. In DNA form, the CDR3 reads TGTGCCAGCAGCTCAATCCCCGAGGACAGGTACAATGAGCAGTTCTTC.

The chain is built from TRBV11-3 and TRBJ1-2; 8 bases line up with TRBD1. Germline trimming cut 4 bases from V and 6 bases from J; bases unmatched to any gene: 10. Germline loops: CDR1 SGHNT, CDR2 YENEEA. The length of the CDR3 is 15 residues. DNA of the CDR3: TGTGCCAGCAGCTCACCGATCGGGACAGGTGATGGCTACACCTTC. Protein product: CASSSPIGTGDGYTF. Full variable domain (missing parts from reference TRBV11-3 and TRBJ1-2): EAGVVQSPRYKIIEKKQPVAFWCNPISGHNTLYWYLQNLGQGPELLIRYENEEAVDDSQLPKDRFSAERLKGVDSTLKIQPAELGDSAVYLCASSSPIGTGDGYTFGSGTRLTVV.

This chain uses TRBV29-1 with TRBJ1-1, with D possibly being TRBD1 (5 bases). V was pared by 2 bases and J by 1 base, with 5 bases between. CDR1 is SQVTM and CDR2 is ANQGSEA in the germline V gene. This CDR3 has 12 amino acids. CDR3 protein: CSVERGNTEAFF. DNA of the CDR3: TGCAGCGTTGAAAGGGGGAACACTGAAGCTTTCTTT.

The rearrangement links TRBV7-9 to TRBJ1-2, with D tentatively TRBD1 (5 bases). This CDR3 comprises 14 residues. The germline V gene has CDR1 SEHNR and CDR2 FQNEAQ (reference sequence). V lost 6 bases to trimming and J lost 4 bases, with 15 bases between them. DNA of the CDR3: TGTGCCAGCAGTTCTCCTCCGACAGTCTATGGCTACACCTTC. Amino acid sequence: CASSSPPTVYGYTF.

V usage is TRBV27 and J usage is TRBJ2-7, with 8 nucleotides matching TRBD1. Germline assignment: CDR1 MNHEY and CDR2 SMNVEV (reference sequence). The CDR3 has 13 amino acids. V was clipped by 4 bases and J by 6 bases; unmatched bases: 5. In DNA, the CDR3 is TGTGCCAGCAGTTACTACAGGGGGGCCGAGCAGTACGTC. Its translation: CASSYYRGAEQYV.

The J gene is TRBJ2-4, the V gene TRBV11-2; D might be TRBD1 (6 bases). The V end lost 2 bases, the J end lost 5 bases, and 16 bases lay between the germline ends. The CDR3 runs to 16 residues. CDR1 is SGHAT, CDR2 FQNNGV, per germline. The CDR3 DNA reads TGTGCCAGCAGCTTAACCCTCTCGGACAGCCAAAACATTCAGTACTTC. This gives the protein CASSLTLSDSQNIQYF.

The chain couples TRBV11-2 to TRBJ2-7; 9 positions agree with TRBD1. The CDR3 length is 16 residues. V was pared by 5 bases and J by 1 base, with 9 bases of the junction left unmatched. Per germline, CDR1 SGHAT and CDR2 FQNNGV. CDR3 sequence (DNA): TGTGCCAGCAGCGGAGCTGGGACAGGGCATTCCTACGAGCAGTACTTC. This sequence encodes CASSGAGTGHSYEQYF.

This clone has a single count. The V gene is TRBV29-1, the J gene TRBJ2-4, with D possibly matching TRBD2 (6 bases). Germline lookup yields CDR1 SQVTM and CDR2 ANQGSEA. The CDR3 contains 11 residues. V lost 3 bases, J lost 7 bases, and 7 bases lay in between. CDR3 amino acids: CSVDGGNIQYF. In nucleotides, the CDR3 is TGCAGCGTTGATGGGGGGAACATTCAGTACTTC.

The chain uses TRBV6-5 and TRBJ2-7; 8 bases line up with TRBD1. This CDR3 region has 12 residues. Looked up from germline, CDR1 is MNHEY and CDR2 is SVGAGI. Trimming cost V 7 bases and J 5 bases; bases outside gene matches: 4. CDR3 residues: CASKTGQDEQYV. The CDR3, as DNA: TGTGCCAGCAAGACGGGACAGGACGAGCAGTACGTC.

J is TRBJ2-7 and V is TRBV3-1 (or the pseudogene TRBV3-2); D is ambiguous. The CDR3 totals 13 residues. Germline CDR1 reads LGHDT; CDR2 reads YNNKEL (reference sequence). V dropped 2 bases and J dropped 2 bases, with 7 bases sitting between them. The DNA of the CDR3 is TGTGCCAGCAGCCAAAATACAGCCTACGAGCAGTACTTC. This translates into CASSQNTAYEQYF.

This sequence joins TRBV5-1 and TRBJ2-1; D remains unclear. The CDR3 is made up of 14 amino acids. The V gene lost 5 bases and the J gene lost 8 bases, with 17 bases spanning the gap. CDR1 and CDR2 from the germline V gene are SGHRS and YFSETQ. CDR3 region: CASRGEPLLDEQFF. CDR3 DNA sequence: TGCGCCAGCAGAGGAGAACCCCTGTTGGATGAGCAGTTCTTC.

The chain uses TRBV5-4 and TRBJ2-1; TRBD2 aligns across 15 bases. V trimming: 4 bases; J trimming: 9 bases; junction bases outside the gene matches: 5. Germline V lookup: CDR1 SGHNT, CDR2 YYREEE (reference sequence). The CDR3 is made up of 15 amino acids. DNA for the CDR3: TGTGCCAGCAGCCTACCGGGACTAGCGGGAGGTGAGCAGTTCTTC. The encoded protein is CASSLPGLAGGEQFF.

J is TRBJ1-2 and V is TRBV7-9; unclear D gene. V lost 7 bases, J lost 0 bases, and 9 bases lay in between. The CDR3 is 13 amino acids. Germline CDR1 is SEHNR and CDR2 is FQNEAQ (reference sequence). As DNA, the CDR3 is TGTGCCAGCACTCCGGGATCTAACTATGGCTACACCTTC. It is translated as CASTPGSNYGYTF.

The chain joins TRBV11-2 to TRBJ2-7; TRBD1 might be the D (6 bases). The CDR3 totals 14 residues. Per the germline V gene, CDR1 is SGHAT and CDR2 is FQNNGV. Between the trimmed V and J ends, which lost 0 bases and 6 bases, there was a span of 12 bases. The CDR3 region is CASSLEGASLEQYV. CDR3 DNA sequence: TGTGCCAGCAGCTTAGAGGGGGCCTCTCTCGAGCAGTACGTC.

J is TRBJ1-1 and V is TRBV18, with D perhaps TRBD1 (5 bases). The CDR3 extends over 14 amino acids. Germline CDR1 is KGHSH and CDR2 is LQKENI. With 4 bases removed from V and 1 base from J, the gap between germline ends came to 10 bases. CDR3 protein: CASSLTTENTEAFF. The CDR3 DNA follows: TGTGCCAGCTCACTTACGACAGAGAACACTGAAGCTTTCTTT.

The chain combines TRBV6-6 with TRBJ1-5; TRBD1 aligns across 8 bases. CDR1 MNHNY and CDR2 SVGAGI come from the germline V gene (reference sequence). The CDR3 covers 15 residues. With V trimmed by 6 bases and J by 0 bases, 4 bases remained unmatched. CDR3 amino acids: CASSLDRDSNQPQHF. The DNA for the CDR3 is TGTGCCAGCAGCCTGGACAGGGATAGCAATCAGCCCCAGCATTTT.

The chain joins TRBV5-4 to TRBJ2-1; 11 bases are shared with TRBD2. This CDR3 has 16 residues. Germline lookup yields CDR1 SGHNT and CDR2 YYREEE (reference sequence). V was clipped by 4 bases and J by 4 bases; unmatched bases: 7. DNA for the CDR3: TGTGCCAGCAGCATCCTTAGCGGGAGGGGATACAATGAGCAGTTCTTC. This translates into CASSILSGRGYNEQFF.

The V and J genes are TRBV9 and TRBJ1-5; 8 bases agree with TRBD1. The V segment lost 4 bases and the J segment 3 bases; nucleotides outside the gene matches: 3. Germline V gene sequence: CDR1 SGDLS, CDR2 YYNGEE. The CDR3 spans 14 residues. CDR3: CASSRTGNNQPQHF. The CDR3 DNA reads as TGTGCCAGCAGCCGGACAGGGAACAATCAGCCCCAGCATTTT.

The chain has TRBV9 and TRBJ1-3; 10 bases align to TRBD1. Germline-derived CDR1 and CDR2 are SGDLS and YYNGEE. Unmatched junction bases numbered 2, after V lost 1 base and J lost 7 bases. The CDR3 runs to 14 residues. The CDR3 DNA is TGTGCCAGCAGCGTAAGGGACAGGGGTAACACCATATATTTT. It is translated as CASSVRDRGNTIYF.

The chain combines TRBV6-5 with TRBJ2-3; 9 bases are shared with TRBD2. J was trimmed by 1 base and V by 8 bases; bases with no gene match: 4. CDR3 length: 14 residues. CDR1 and CDR2 (germline): MNHEY, SVGAGI. The CDR3 DNA reads TGTGCCAGCCGTCCTAGCGGGGGCACAGATACGCAGTATTTT. This gives the protein CASRPSGGTDTQYF.

This chain uses TRBV27 with TRBJ1-4; 7 bases line up with TRBD1. The CDR3 has 14 residues. Germline V gene sequence: CDR1 MNHEY, CDR2 SMNVEV (reference sequence). J gave up 10 bases and V 4 bases, and 9 bases lay outside the gene matches. This chain's CDR3 is CASSSGQDRGKLFF. The DNA for the CDR3 is TGTGCCAGCAGTTCCGGACAGGATAGGGGAAAACTGTTTTTT.

The chain employs TRBV2 and TRBJ1-5; 7 nucleotides line up with TRBD1. Germline V gene lookup returns CDR1 SNHLY and CDR2 FYNNEI. V trimming: 2 bases; J trimming: 7 bases; junction bases outside the gene matches: 8. The CDR3 loop spans 15 amino acids. DNA for the CDR3: TGTGCCAGCAGTGAACAGGGACAGTCGGGACAGCCCCAGCATTTT. This translates into CASSEQGQSGQPQHF.

The chain couples TRBV18 to TRBJ2-3; D is perhaps TRBD2 (5 bases). Trimming removed 2 bases at V and 4 bases at J, with 7 bases between. Germline CDR1 is KGHSH and CDR2 is LQKENI. CDR3 size: 13 residues. CDR3 region: CASSPSGADTQYF. Written as DNA, the CDR3 is TGTGCCAGCTCACCATCCGGGGCAGATACGCAGTATTTT.

This chain uses TRBV2 with TRBJ1-6; no firm D call. V was trimmed by 2 bases and J by 6 bases, leaving 8 bases between them. Germline V gene data show CDR1 as SNHLY and CDR2 as FYNNEI. The CDR3 consists of 14 residues. CDR3 bases: TGTGCCAGCAGTGAAAGGCGGGTTAATTCACCCCTCCACTTT. Translated: CASSERRVNSPLHF.

This rearrangement joins TRBV3-1 (or the pseudogene TRBV3-2) to TRBJ2-3; tentative D call: TRBD2 (6 bases). The ends were cut back, 2 bases at V and 6 bases at J, with 15 bases in the middle. CDR3 length: 15 amino acids. Germline CDR1 reads LGHDT; CDR2 reads YNNKEL (reference sequence). The CDR3 spells CASSQSRETADTQYF. The CDR3 region has the DNA TGTGCCAGCAGCCAATCGCGGGAAACGGCGGATACGCAGTATTTT.